Each of the 15 T cell receptor beta chains below was sequenced from the same sample in a study of graft-versus-host responses after intestinal transplantation. The antigens for these receptors are not known. The table came from immunoSEQ multiplex PCR; TCRdb's copy has only in-frame clones and leaves some out. The data show tens of thousands of clones, approximately 95% seen once. Here the sequenced sample was unstimulated CD8+ T cells sorted from spleen or lymph node cells, taken before transplant. Receptors originate from a human donor who was the organ donor for an intestinal transplant.

This rearrangement joins TRBV11-2 to TRBJ2-1; 8 nucleotides agree with TRBD2. The CDR3 is 16 amino acids. V lost 6 bases and J lost 2; bases outside the gene matches: 9. Germline lookup yields CDR1 SGHAT and CDR2 FQNNGV. The CDR3 DNA reads TGTGCCAGCAGTACCCAGCGGGGGCGGACCTACAATGAGCAGTTCTTC. Amino acids: CASSTQRGRTYNEQFF.

J is TRBJ2-7 and V is TRBV4-1, with TRBD1 identical over 7 bases. Trimming cost V 0 bases and J 3 bases; bases outside gene matches: 2. Germline V gives CDR1 MGHRA, CDR2 YSYEKL. CDR3 size: 14 residues. CDR3 residues: CASSQEGTVYEQYF. As DNA, the CDR3 is TGCGCCAGCAGCCAAGAAGGGACAGTCTACGAGCAGTACTTC.

V gene TRBV15 combines with J gene TRBJ2-7; D is possibly TRBD2 (6 bases). The CDR3 loop spans 18 amino acids. V was trimmed by 4 bases and J by 0 bases, leaving 22 bases between them. Germline assignment: CDR1 LNHNV and CDR2 YYDKDF (reference sequence). CDR3 nucleotide sequence: TGTGCCACCAGCACCTACCCAGACCCAGTAGCGGTCTCCTACGAGCAGTACTTC. Translated, it gives CATSTYPDPVAVSYEQYF.

The chain uses TRBV6-1 and TRBJ1-2; D is unresolved. This CDR3 contains 12 residues. V lost 8 bases, J lost 6 bases, and 13 bases lay in between. Per germline, CDR1 MNHNS and CDR2 SASEGT. In DNA form, the CDR3 reads TGTGCCAGCCTCACTACGGGCGATGGCTACACCTTC. This sequence encodes CASLTTGDGYTF.

CDR3 amino acids: CASNSNEKLFF. For the CDR3, the DNA is TGTGCCAGCAATTCTAATGAAAAACTGTTTTTT. The genes are TRBV6-6 and TRBJ1-4; D is undetermined. There are 11 residues in the CDR3. The V end lost 7 bases, the J end lost 3 bases, and 3 bases lay between the germline ends. Germline V gene lookup returns CDR1 MNHNY and CDR2 SVGAGI (reference sequence).

The CDR3 reads CASSYRYSNQPQHF. CDR3 in DNA: TGTGCCAGCAGTTACAGGTATAGCAATCAGCCCCAGCATTTT. The chain carries TRBV6-6 and TRBJ1-5; the D is unclear. V was cut by 2 bases and J by 0 bases, with 5 bases left in between. This CDR3 comprises 14 residues. Germline-derived CDR1 and CDR2 are MNHNY and SVGAGI (reference sequence).

A single count supports this clone. Here the CDR3 DNA reads TGTGCCAGCAGTTCACTAGGATTTGGTTTCAATGAGCAGTTCTTC. Translating gives CASSSLGFGFNEQFF. The chain combines TRBV27 with TRBJ2-1, with D maybe TRBD2 (5 bases). Germline assignment: CDR1 MNHEY and CDR2 SMNVEV (reference sequence). V dropped 4 bases and J dropped 6 bases, with 16 bases sitting between them. The CDR3 runs to 15 residues.

V gene TRBV7-2 combines with J gene TRBJ1-2; D gene ambiguous. The V and J ends lost 1 base and 3 bases respectively, with 9 bases between them. Per the germline V gene, CDR1 is SGHTA and CDR2 is FQGNSA. The CDR3 is made up of 14 amino acids. The CDR3 loop is CASSLVLDDYGYTF. CDR3 coding DNA: TGTGCCAGCAGCTTAGTCCTCGACGACTATGGCTACACCTTC.

The gene calls are TRBV4-3 and TRBJ2-6; D is undetermined. Germline values: CDR1 LGHNA, CDR2 YSLEER. This CDR3 comprises 15 residues. Between the trimmed V and J ends, which lost 4 bases and 3 bases, there was a span of 10 bases. CDR3 bases: TGCGCCAGCAGCCCCACGGCAAGTGGGGCCAACGTCCTGACTTTC. Protein sequence: CASSPTASGANVLTF.

The rearrangement uses TRBV7-9 and TRBJ1-1, with D possibly being TRBD1 (5 bases). Trimming shortened V by 8 bases and J by 0 bases, and 16 bases separated the two germline ends. This CDR3 spans 15 amino acids. Germline CDR1 reads SEHNR; CDR2 reads FQNEAQ (reference sequence). DNA of the CDR3: TGTGCCAGCGGTCAAACGGGACTTTTGAACACTGAAGCTTTCTTT. Its protein is CASGQTGLLNTEAFF.

This clone showed up just once. The chain carries TRBV2 and TRBJ1-2, with a weak D call TRBD1 (5 bases). Germline V lookup: CDR1 SNHLY, CDR2 FYNNEI. V was shortened by 4 bases and J by 8 bases, with 8 bases between the two germline ends. The CDR3 is 11 amino acids. The CDR3 region is CASSAGPGYTF. The CDR3 DNA sequence: TGTGCCAGCAGTGCAGGGCCGGGCTACACCTTC. Supplemented by reference TRBV2 and TRBJ1-2, the full variable domain reads EPEVTQTPSHQVTQMGQEVILRCVPISNHLYFYWYRQILGQKVEFLVSFYNNEISEKSEIFDDQFSVERPDGSNFTLKIRSTKLEDSAMYFCASSAGPGYTFGSGTRLTVV.

V gene TRBV2 combines with J gene TRBJ2-7, with 11 positions matching TRBD2. The germline V gene encodes CDR1 SNHLY and CDR2 FYNNEI. The CDR3 has 15 residues. V lost 5 bases and J lost 4; bases outside the gene matches: 7. CDR3 nucleotide sequence: TGTGCCAGCAGTAGTAGCGGGGGGGCCTCTTACGAGCAGTACTTC. It codes for CASSSSGGASYEQYF.

The genes are TRBV9 and TRBJ2-3, with unresolved D. Germline V lookup: CDR1 SGDLS, CDR2 YYNGEE. This CDR3 contains 12 residues. V was cut by 4 bases and J by 4 bases, with 7 bases left in between. The CDR3 loop reads CASSLGADTQYF. The DNA for the CDR3 is TGTGCCAGCAGCCTCGGAGCAGATACGCAGTATTTT.

This chain links TRBV2 with TRBJ2-7; 7 bases fit TRBD1. V was clipped by 7 bases and J by 2 bases; unmatched bases: 11. This CDR3 is 15 amino acids long. Germline values: CDR1 SNHLY, CDR2 FYNNEI. CDR3 nucleotides: TGTGCCAGCACGATCGCTCCGGGACAGACCTACGAGCAGTACTTC. The encoded protein is CASTIAPGQTYEQYF.

In nucleotides, the CDR3 is TGTGCCAGCAGCTCCCGGGTCACCGGGGAGCTGTTTTTT. Residues: CASSSRVTGELFF. This chain links TRBV7-6 with TRBJ2-2; D call uncertain. Trimming took 4 bases from V and 4 from J, leaving 7 bases between them. This CDR3 is 13 amino acids long. Germline lookup yields CDR1 SGHVS and CDR2 FNYEAQ.